These 18 T cell receptor beta chains came from one sample sequenced in a study of monozygotic twins with inflammatory bowel disease (dated by TCRdb to between 2018 and 2020). Library method: 5' RACE. The instrument was an Illumina HiSeq 2500. TCRdb reprocessed the raw reads; every CDR3 protein sequence is a single record, and DNA is not supplied. The sample has over 120,000 distinct CDR3 sequences on record. The biggest ten clones account for 0.95% to 1.5% of the sample. The sample was blood. The receptors stem from a human donor with ulcerative colitis or Crohn's disease, or a healthy co-twin of an affected twin (not recorded which).

J is TRBJ2-7 and V is TRBV12-3 or TRBV12-4; TCRdb reports TRBD1, a call that lacks DNA to check it against. The CDR3 is made up of 13 amino acids. CDR3: CASRYGEGGEQYF.

This chain links TRBV7-2 with TRBJ1-1; TCRdb names TRBD1, which stays unverified in the absence of DNA. The germline CDR1 and CDR2 sequences are SGHTA and FQGNSA. CDR3 size: 14 residues. CDR3 protein: CASSSDWTDPEAFF.

The V and J genes are TRBV14 and TRBJ1-4; checking the TCRdb D call of TRBD1 is not possible without DNA. CDR1 is SGHDN, CDR2 FVKESK, per germline. This CDR3 contains 14 residues. The CDR3 region is CASSRGTLNEKLFF.

This chain joins TRBV5-1 and TRBJ2-3; absent DNA, TCRdb's TRBD2 call cannot be checked. The CDR3 sequence is 14 residues long. The germline V gene has CDR1 SGHRS and CDR2 YFSETQ. The CDR3 loop reads CASSPPTSTDTQYF.

CDR3 residues: CASSGLAAGLEQYF. The V and J genes are TRBV6-1 and TRBJ2-7; TCRdb selects TRBD2, and the lack of DNA leaves this call unchecked. The CDR3 length is 14 residues. Germline-derived CDR1 and CDR2 are MNHNS and SASEGT.

V is TRBV5-1 and J is TRBJ2-1. The CDR3 has 13 amino acids. Germline CDR1 and CDR2: SGHRS and YFSETQ. The CDR3 loop reads CASSLAIGNEQFF. Full variable domain (remainder filled in from reference TRBV5-1 and TRBJ2-1): KAGVTQTPRYLIKTRGQQVTLSCSPISGHRSVSWYQQTPGQGLQFLFEYFSETQRNKGNFPGRFSGRQFSNSRSEMNVSTLELGDSALYLCASSLAIGNEQFFGPGTRLTVL.

V and J are TRBV18 and TRBJ2-7. This CDR3 contains 13 residues. Germline lookup yields CDR1 KGHSH and CDR2 LQKENI. The chain's CDR3 is CASSRQTSYEQYF. Full variable domain (remainder filled in from reference TRBV18 and TRBJ2-7): NAGVMQNPRHLVRRRGQEARLRCSPMKGHSHVYWYRQLPEEGLKFMVYLQKENIIDESGMPKERFSAEFPKEGPSILRIQQVVRGDSAAYFCASSRQTSYEQYFGPGTRLTVT.

The V and J genes are TRBV29-1 and TRBJ1-3. This CDR3 has 11 amino acids. In germline, CDR1 is SQVTM, CDR2 ANQGSEA. The CDR3 sequence is CSVESGNTIYF.

The chain joins TRBV12-3 or TRBV12-4 to TRBJ1-5. CDR3 length: 16 residues. CDR3 amino acids: CASQEGPLDSNQPQHF.

This rearrangement joins TRBV6-5 to TRBJ2-1; the TCRdb D gene call, TRBD2, has no DNA to confirm it. Germline assignment: CDR1 MNHEY and CDR2 SVGAGI. This CDR3 is built from 15 residues. The CDR3 spells CASSYSREGFRKQFF.

The CDR3: CSVSRGEMNTEAFF. The chain links TRBV20-1 to TRBJ1-1; absent DNA, TCRdb's TRBD1 call cannot be checked. The germline V gene has CDR1 DFQATT and CDR2 SNEGSKA (reference sequence). This CDR3 has 14 residues.

This sequence joins TRBV12-3 or TRBV12-4 and TRBJ1-1. CDR3 length: 14 amino acids. The CDR3 spells CASSLMGPNTEAFF.

The V gene is TRBV20-1, the J gene TRBJ2-1; TCRdb names TRBD2, which stays unverified in the absence of DNA. CDR3 length equals 15 residues. Germline V gene data show CDR1 as DFQATT and CDR2 as SNEGSKA (reference sequence). This CDR3 is CSARTSASSYNEQFF.

CDR3 sequence: CASSQLGAGGPGEQFF. The V gene is TRBV14, the J gene TRBJ2-1; there is no DNA to check the TCRdb D call of TRBD2. The CDR3 length is 16 residues. Germline V gene data show CDR1 as SGHDN and CDR2 as FVKESK.

The V and J genes are TRBV15 and TRBJ1-1; lacking DNA, the TRBD1 call made by TCRdb goes unchecked. The CDR3 contains 13 residues. Germline lookup yields CDR1 LNHNV and CDR2 YYDKDF (reference sequence). This CDR3 is CATSRGGQGVAFF.

The rearrangement uses TRBV27 and TRBJ2-5; the TCRdb D gene call, TRBD2, has no DNA to confirm it. The V gene's germline CDR1 is MNHEY and CDR2 SMNVEV (reference sequence). This CDR3 is 13 amino acids long. The CDR3 region is CASRRLAGETQYF.

This rearrangement joins TRBV12-3 or TRBV12-4 to TRBJ1-1. The CDR3 spans 13 residues. CDR3 amino acids: CASSAGSRTEAFF.

V usage is TRBV5-6 and J usage is TRBJ1-5; without DNA, the TCRdb call of TRBD1 cannot be checked. The CDR3 runs to 16 residues. Germline CDR1 SGHDT, CDR2 YYEEEE. CDR3: CASSYRTGSSNQPQHF.